These 29 T cell receptor beta chains came from one sample sequenced in a study of blood T cells in healthy people across ages. The use of a sample-barcoded 5' primer and a J-beta primer mix characterized a second PCR of about 7 to 12 cycles. TCRdb re-called the 5' RACE reads through MiXCR, storing one row per CDR3 protein. Among around 940,000 distinct CDR3 sequences, about 53% were seen once, and the ten largest hold about a fifth. Sequencing input: blood. The receptor set was obtained from a woman aged 55-75 years in good health.

This chain links TRBV25-1 with TRBJ2-7; no firm D call. V was clipped by 2 bases and J by 7 bases, with 9 bases between them. The germline CDR1 and CDR2 sequences are MGHDK and SYGVNS. The CDR3 spans 12 residues. The CDR3 here is CASSEQFREQYF. Here the CDR3 DNA reads TGTGCCAGCAGTGAACAGTTCCGTGAGCAGTACTTC.

The chain recombines TRBV20-1 with TRBJ2-3, with 8 nucleotides matching TRBD2. V was pared by 4 bases and J by 3 bases, with 12 bases of the junction left unmatched. This CDR3 is built from 16 residues. CDR1 and CDR2 from the germline V gene are DFQATT and SNEGSKA (reference sequence). The CDR3 protein is CSATPDLAGITDTQYF. The CDR3 nucleotides read TGCAGTGCTACGCCGGATTTAGCGGGAATTACAGATACGCAGTATTTT.

There are a few counts of this clonotype. For the CDR3, the DNA is TGTGCCAGCAGCCGATTACTACCGGACAGCTCGGGGGCCAACGTCCTGACTTTC. Translation: CASSRLLPDSSGANVLTF. The chain combines TRBV3-1 with TRBJ2-6; D might be TRBD1 (6 bases). Germline V lookup: CDR1 LGHDT, CDR2 YNNKEL (reference sequence). The CDR3 extends over 18 amino acids. The V end was cut by 4 bases, the J end by 4 bases, with 20 bases between.

This clonotype was counted only a few times. This chain uses TRBV5-1 with TRBJ2-5; 8 bases agree with TRBD2. CDR3 length: 15 amino acids. V trimming: 1 base; J trimming: 5 bases; junction bases outside the gene matches: 7. Germline V gene lookup returns CDR1 SGHRS and CDR2 YFSETQ. The CDR3 sequence is CASSLSTSGLETQYF. DNA of the CDR3: TGCGCCAGCAGCTTGTCTACTAGCGGCTTGGAGACCCAGTACTTC. The full variable domain, its missing parts supplied by reference TRBV5-1 and TRBJ2-5, is KAGVTQTPRYLIKTRGQQVTLSCSPISGHRSVSWYQQTPGQGLQFLFEYFSETQRNKGNFPGRFSGRQFSNSRSEMNVSTLELGDSALYLCASSLSTSGLETQYFGPGTRLLVL.

The chain has TRBV7-2 and TRBJ1-1, with TRBD1 as a possible D gene (6 bases). V shed 5 bases and J shed 8 bases, with 18 bases lying between them. CDR3 length equals 14 residues. Looked up from germline, CDR1 is SGHTA and CDR2 is FQGNSA. CDR3 amino acids: CASSVKRTDGEAFF. In nucleotides, the CDR3 is TGTGCCAGCAGCGTAAAAAGGACAGATGGGGAAGCTTTCTTT.

The V call is TRBV28, the J call TRBJ1-2, with D possibly being TRBD1 (6 bases). The V gene's germline CDR1 is MDHEN and CDR2 SYDVKM. V lost 5 bases, J lost 5 bases, and 15 bases lay in between. There are 14 residues in the CDR3. The CDR3 DNA reads TGTGCCAGCAGTCTTGCAGGGGAATTGTATGGCTACACCTTC. The encoded protein is CASSLAGELYGYTF.

The chain has TRBV28 and TRBJ2-5; 8 bases are shared with TRBD2. J was trimmed by 11 bases and V by 3 bases; bases with no gene match: 14. This CDR3 region has 15 residues. Germline loops: CDR1 MDHEN, CDR2 SYDVKM. As DNA, the CDR3 is TGTGCCAGCAGTTTTGCGGGGGGCTCCTACAATGAGCAGTACTTC. Translating gives CASSFAGGSYNEQYF.

The rearrangement uses TRBV28 and TRBJ1-2; TRBD1 agrees at 7 bases. Germline CDR1 reads MDHEN; CDR2 reads SYDVKM. V shed 4 bases, J shed 3 bases, and the junction held 14 bases outside the gene matches. CDR3 length equals 17 residues. The CDR3 region has the DNA TGTGCCAGCAGTTCGACAGGGAATGGGGCGGCAGACTATGGCTACACCTTC. Protein product: CASSSTGNGAADYGYTF.

V usage is TRBV7-9 and J usage is TRBJ2-2; the match to TRBD2 covers 14 bases. The CDR3 consists of 16 residues. J gave up 6 bases and V 4 bases, and 4 bases lay outside the gene matches. In germline, CDR1 is SEHNR, CDR2 FQNEAQ (reference sequence). CDR3 in amino acids: CASSWGLAGASGELFF. DNA of the CDR3: TGTGCCAGCAGCTGGGGACTAGCGGGAGCGTCCGGGGAGCTGTTTTTT.

A single count supports this clonotype. The chain has TRBV7-9 and TRBJ2-3; TRBD2 aligns across 7 bases. This CDR3 is built from 18 residues. Per the germline V gene, CDR1 is SEHNR and CDR2 is FQNEAQ (reference sequence). V was pared by 6 bases and J by 4 bases, with 19 bases of the junction left unmatched. The CDR3 region is CASRSEVYGRMRADTQYF. CDR3 bases: TGTGCCAGCAGGTCCGAAGTGTACGGGAGGATGAGGGCAGATACGCAGTATTTT.

This chain links TRBV18 with TRBJ1-2; TRBD1 might be the D (5 bases). V was shortened by 2 bases and J by 2 bases, with 12 bases between the two germline ends. Germline assignment: CDR1 KGHSH and CDR2 LQKENI. The CDR3 totals 15 residues. The CDR3 reads CASSPFDSTNYGYTF. For the CDR3, the DNA is TGTGCCAGCTCACCATTTGACAGCACCAACTATGGCTACACCTTC.

In regard to this clonotype: Mismatch with germline at one junction end may stem from a read error. V and J are TRBV6-5 and TRBJ1-2; D unresolved. CDR3 length: 11 amino acids. Germline lookup yields CDR1 MNHEY and CDR2 SVGAGI. In nucleotides, the CDR3 is TGTGTCAGCAGTTCGGGCGGTGGCTACACCTTC. Protein product: CVSSSGGGYTF.

The chain joins TRBV29-1 to TRBJ2-3; possibly TRBD2 for D (5 bases). The CDR3 loop spans 15 amino acids. Trimming stripped 4 bases from V and 7 bases from J, with 21 bases between. In germline, CDR1 is SQVTM, CDR2 ANQGSEA. DNA of the CDR3: TGCAGCGTTGCTGAGGGCCATTTTGGAGCATATACGCAGTATTTT. It is translated as CSVAEGHFGAYTQYF.

This clonotype has a single count. This chain links TRBV5-1 with TRBJ2-3, with 11 bases matching TRBD2. This CDR3 comprises 15 residues. V dropped 4 bases and J dropped 6; count of bases not matched to a gene: 7. Germline values: CDR1 SGHRS, CDR2 YFSETQ. CDR3 DNA sequence: TGCGCCAGCAGCGCGCGACTAGCGGGATCTGATACGCAGTATTTT. Its translation is CASSARLAGSDTQYF.

The chain combines TRBV6-2 or TRBV6-3 with TRBJ2-1; 9 nucleotides line up with TRBD2. In germline, CDR1 is MNHEY, CDR2 SVGEGT. The CDR3 is 15 amino acids. The ends lost 5 bases at V and 1 base at J; junction bases unmatched: 3. The CDR3 coding sequence is TGTGCCAGCAGTCGCAGCGGGAGGTCCTACAATGAGCAGTTCTTC. This codes for CASSRSGRSYNEQFF.

The CDR3 here is CASSLAGESTGYTF. CDR3 DNA: TGCGCCAGCAGCTTGGCGGGTGAATCGACCGGCTACACCTTC. The V call is TRBV5-1, the J call TRBJ1-2; D gene uncertain. CDR3 length: 14 residues. V lost 0 bases and J lost 8, with 14 bases in between. The V gene's germline CDR1 is SGHRS and CDR2 YFSETQ. Combining the CDR3 with reference TRBV5-1 and TRBJ1-2 gives the whole variable domain KAGVTQTPRYLIKTRGQQVTLSCSPISGHRSVSWYQQTPGQGLQFLFEYFSETQRNKGNFPGRFSGRQFSNSRSEMNVSTLELGDSALYLCASSLAGESTGYTFGSGTRLTVV.

This clonotype came up once. This sequence joins TRBV3-1 and TRBJ2-7; D is possibly TRBD1 (5 bases). The CDR3 covers 15 residues. V was pared by 2 bases and J by 0 bases, with 11 bases between. Per germline, CDR1 LGHDT and CDR2 YNNKEL (reference sequence). The CDR3, as DNA: TGTGCCAGCAGCCAAAGGGGCAAGGCCTCCTACGAGCAGTACTTC. It specifies CASSQRGKASYEQYF.

The chain links TRBV7-2 to TRBJ2-2; 11 bases line up with TRBD2. The trim removed 4 bases at V and 7 bases at J, leaving 11 bases unmatched. Germline loops: CDR1 SGHTA, CDR2 FQGNSA. This CDR3 region has 17 residues. In DNA, the CDR3 is TGTGCCAGCAGCTCCGGACGAACGGGACTAGCGGTCGGGGAGCTGTTTTTT. Translated: CASSSGRTGLAVGELFF.

This sequence joins TRBV28 and TRBJ1-5; D may be TRBD1 (5 bases). The V gene's germline CDR1 is MDHEN and CDR2 SYDVKM. The CDR3 is made up of 16 amino acids. With 5 bases removed from V and 0 bases from J, the gap between germline ends came to 14 bases. The DNA of the CDR3 is TGTGCCAGCAGTAGCCTCCCGGACATTAGCAATCAGCCCCAGCATTTT. Its translation is CASSSLPDISNQPQHF.

In DNA form, the CDR3 reads TGCAGTGCTAGAGGCGGAGGGGTCGGGTTAGCTTTCTTT. Translating gives CSARGGGVGLAFF. The V and J genes are TRBV20-1 and TRBJ1-1; possibly TRBD1 for D (5 bases). The germline CDR1 and CDR2 sequences are DFQATT and SNEGSKA (reference sequence). Trimming pared 1 base from V and 10 bases from J, leaving 16 bases between. This CDR3 contains 13 residues.

The chain recombines TRBV20-1 with TRBJ2-3; D is tentatively TRBD1 or TRBD2 (5 bases each). CDR3 length equals 17 residues. From germline, CDR1 is DFQATT and CDR2 SNEGSKA (reference sequence). V shed 3 bases and J shed 4 bases, with 23 bases lying between them. The CDR3, as DNA: TGCAGTGCTAGGGGGGTCGGGTGGATCGCCGTCTCAGATACGCAGTATTTT. Translation: CSARGVGWIAVSDTQYF.

In the case of this clonotype: One end of the junction does not line up with germline, which may come from a read error. V and J are TRBV3-1 and TRBJ2-1, with D perhaps matching TRBD2 (6 bases). Germline loops: CDR1 LGHDT, CDR2 YNNKEL (reference sequence). CDR3 size: 16 residues. CDR3 DNA sequence: TGTGCCAGCAGCCAAGATGTAATAGCGGCGTACAATGGGCAGTTCTTC. Its translation: CASSQDVIAAYNGQFF.

This clonotype was seen only once. The chain has TRBV20-1 and TRBJ2-5, with D possibly TRBD2 on 5 matching bases. The DNA matches TRBJ2-7 better at its end, which makes the J call doubtful. Germline V lookup: CDR1 DFQATT, CDR2 SNEGSKA (reference sequence). CDR3 length equals 12 residues. CDR3 sequence: CSARDTSYEQYF. Here the CDR3 DNA reads TGCAGTGCTAGAGACACTAGTTACGAGCAGTACTTC.

This clonotype appeared a few times. The CDR3 coding sequence is TGTGCCAGCAGCGACAGGACAGGGGGAGGAGAGACCCAGTACTTC. Translation: CASSDRTGGGETQYF. This chain joins TRBV7-9 and TRBJ2-5, with 10 bases identical to TRBD1. There are 15 residues in the CDR3. V gave up 5 bases and J gave up 4 bases; unmatched junction bases: 7. Germline V gene lookup returns CDR1 SEHNR and CDR2 FQNEAQ (reference sequence).

This rearrangement joins TRBV7-9 to TRBJ2-1; either TRBD1 or TRBD2 may fit D (5 bases each). Trimming pared 6 bases from V and 4 bases from J, leaving 16 bases between. Germline values: CDR1 SEHNR, CDR2 FQNEAQ (reference sequence). The CDR3 contains 15 residues. Written as DNA, the CDR3 is TGTGCCAGCAGGGGAATAAACGGGGCTTACAATGAGCAGTTCTTC. As protein: CASRGINGAYNEQFF.

This chain links TRBV2 with TRBJ2-4; D gene unclear. Germline V gives CDR1 SNHLY, CDR2 FYNNEI. The V end lost 2 bases, the J end lost 2 bases, and 13 bases lay between the germline ends. The CDR3 spans 16 residues. CDR3 in amino acids: CASSESYWVTKNIQYF. CDR3 DNA: TGTGCCAGCAGTGAATCATATTGGGTGACCAAAAACATTCAGTACTTC.

The CDR3 region is CSATLRAAGDYEQYF. DNA for the CDR3: TGCAGTGCAACCCTTCGGGCGGCGGGAGACTACGAGCAGTACTTC. The genes are TRBV20-1 and TRBJ2-7, with 7 bases identical to TRBD2. Germline-derived CDR1 and CDR2 are DFQATT and SNEGSKA (reference sequence). The CDR3 extends over 15 amino acids. J was trimmed by 3 bases and V by 6 bases; bases with no gene match: 14.

The chain employs TRBV6-1 and TRBJ1-1; a weak D match, TRBD1 (5 bases). This CDR3 has 14 residues. V lost 5 bases to trimming and J lost 5 bases, with 15 bases between them. CDR1 is MNHNS, CDR2 SASEGT, per germline. The CDR3 bases are TGTGCCAGCAGTACCGGGACCCAGCCTACTGAAGCTTTCTTT. Protein product: CASSTGTQPTEAFF.

The chain couples TRBV20-1 to TRBJ2-7; 9 bases map to TRBD1. V lost 2 bases, J lost 4 bases, and 3 bases stayed unmatched. Germline V CDR1 and CDR2: DFQATT, SNEGSKA (reference sequence). This CDR3 has 13 amino acids. The CDR3 loop reads CSARTDRGYEQYF. CDR3 nucleotide sequence: TGCAGTGCTAGAACGGACAGGGGTTACGAGCAGTACTTC.